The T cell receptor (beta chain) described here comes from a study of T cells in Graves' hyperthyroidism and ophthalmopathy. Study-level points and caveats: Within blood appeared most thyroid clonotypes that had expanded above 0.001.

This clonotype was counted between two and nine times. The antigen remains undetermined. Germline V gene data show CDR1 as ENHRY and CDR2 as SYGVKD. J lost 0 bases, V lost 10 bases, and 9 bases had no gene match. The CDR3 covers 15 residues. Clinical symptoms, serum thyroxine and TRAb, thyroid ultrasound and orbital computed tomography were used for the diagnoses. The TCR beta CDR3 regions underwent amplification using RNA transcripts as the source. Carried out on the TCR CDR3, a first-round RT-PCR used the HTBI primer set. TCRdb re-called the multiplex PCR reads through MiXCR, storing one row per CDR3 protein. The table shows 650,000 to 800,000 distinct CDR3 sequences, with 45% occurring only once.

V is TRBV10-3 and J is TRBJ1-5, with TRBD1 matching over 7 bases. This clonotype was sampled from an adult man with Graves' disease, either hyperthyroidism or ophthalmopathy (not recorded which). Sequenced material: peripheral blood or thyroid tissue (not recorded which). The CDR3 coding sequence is TGTGCCAGCACCTACCAGGGGGTTAGCAATCAGCCCCAGCATTTT. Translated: CASTYQGVSNQPQHF.